Shown below are 22 T cell receptor beta chains from a single sample sequenced in a study of blood T cell repertoires in COVID-19. Libraries were prepared by immunoSEQ multiplex PCR; TCRdb keeps only in-frame clonotypes and omits some of them. The sample lists more than 80,000 clones; more than 65% were seen once. Sample: peripheral blood. These receptor sequences come from a human donor in a cohort sampled during active COVID-19.

The chain carries TRBV15 and TRBJ2-1; tentative D call: TRBD2 (6 bases). The CDR3 is 17 amino acids. The V end was cut by 1 base, the J end by 1 base, with 14 bases between. In germline, CDR1 is LNHNV, CDR2 YYDKDF (reference sequence). In DNA, the CDR3 is TGTGCCACCAGCAGAGTAGGGCGGGGAGGTTCCTACAATGAGCAGTTCTTC. Its protein product is CATSRVGRGGSYNEQFF.

This clone was seen only once. V usage is TRBV20-1 and J usage is TRBJ2-1; D may be TRBD2 (5 bases). The V end lost 3 bases, the J end lost 8 bases, and 8 bases lay between the germline ends. Germline assignment: CDR1 DFQATT and CDR2 SNEGSKA (reference sequence). There are 11 residues in the CDR3. The CDR3 reads CSARRADEQFF. For the CDR3, the DNA is TGCAGTGCTAGGAGGGCGGATGAGCAGTTCTTC.

The V gene is TRBV9, the J gene TRBJ1-6; D perhaps matches TRBD1 (6 bases). The CDR3 has 14 residues. Trimming stripped 4 bases from V and 9 bases from J, with 14 bases between. Germline assignment: CDR1 SGDLS and CDR2 YYNGEE. The CDR3 coding sequence is TGTGCCAGCAGCCCTCAGGGGTGGATTTCACCCCTCCACTTT. It codes for CASSPQGWISPLHF.

This clone was seen a handful of times. The CDR3 DNA reads as TGTGCCAGCAGCTTAATCGGGGGTCCCTACGAGCAGTACTTC. Protein: CASSLIGGPYEQYF. This sequence joins TRBV7-3 and TRBJ2-7; tentatively, D is TRBD2 (6 bases). CDR3 size: 14 residues. Germline assignment: CDR1 SGHTA and CDR2 FQGTGA. Trimming left V 1 base short and J 2 bases short, with 9 bases between.

CDR3 residues: CASSPRALAGGSDEQFF. CDR3 in DNA: TGTGCCAGCTCACCACGGGCTCTAGCGGGGGGCTCGGATGAGCAGTTCTTC. J is TRBJ2-1 and V is TRBV18; 11 bases map to TRBD2. This CDR3 contains 17 residues. J was trimmed by 8 bases and V by 1 base; bases with no gene match: 10. The germline gives CDR1 KGHSH, CDR2 LQKENI.

This chain joins TRBV24-1 and TRBJ2-1; 7 bases line up with TRBD1. The CDR3 runs 12 residues. Germline lookup yields CDR1 KGHDR and CDR2 SFDVKD. V trimming: 4 bases; J trimming: 10 bases; junction bases outside the gene matches: 3. The CDR3 DNA follows: TGTGCCACCAGTGACCCCAGGGGGGAGCAGTTCTTC. This translates into CATSDPRGEQFF.

This chain links TRBV5-1 with TRBJ2-1, with TRBD2 matching 13 bases. Unmatched junction bases numbered 3, after V lost 4 bases and J lost 2 bases. CDR3 length equals 16 residues. Germline values: CDR1 SGHRS, CDR2 YFSETQ. CDR3: CASSVTSGGAYNEQFF. The CDR3 nucleotides are TGCGCCAGCAGCGTTACTAGCGGGGGGGCCTACAATGAGCAGTTCTTC.

The chain links TRBV5-1 to TRBJ2-6; D is unresolved. CDR3 length: 15 residues. Trimming took 2 bases from V and 0 from J, leaving 6 bases between them. Looked up from germline, CDR1 is SGHRS and CDR2 is YFSETQ. DNA for the CDR3: TGCGCCAGCAGCTTTTCTGTCTCTGGGGCCAACGTCCTGACTTTC. Translation gives CASSFSVSGANVLTF. The variable domain in full, with the rest retrieved from reference TRBV5-1 and TRBJ2-6, is KAGVTQTPRYLIKTRGQQVTLSCSPISGHRSVSWYQQTPGQGLQFLFEYFSETQRNKGNFPGRFSGRQFSNSRSEMNVSTLELGDSALYLCASSFSVSGANVLTFGAGSRLTVL.

The DNA of the CDR3 is TGCAGCGTTGAAGTGCGAGCCGGGGAGCTGTTTTTT. Protein sequence: CSVEVRAGELFF. V is TRBV29-1 and J is TRBJ2-2; no definite D call. Germline V lookup: CDR1 SQVTM, CDR2 ANQGSEA. This CDR3 has 12 residues. V lost 1 base and J 6 bases, leaving 6 bases between the germline ends.

This clone was detected only once. V is TRBV18 and J is TRBJ2-7, with 9 bases aligning to TRBD1. The CDR3 is 16 residues long. Trimming cost V 3 bases and J 2 bases; bases outside gene matches: 8. From germline, CDR1 is KGHSH and CDR2 LQKENI. The DNA of the CDR3 is TGTGCCAGCTCACCGCCCAGAGGACAGGGGACCTACGAGCAGTACTTC. Protein product: CASSPPRGQGTYEQYF.

The chain employs TRBV7-9 and TRBJ2-6; 8 bases are shared with TRBD2. The J segment lost 4 bases and the V segment lost 11 bases, leaving 7 bases of the junction unmatched. The CDR3 covers 14 residues. CDR1 is SEHNR and CDR2 is FQNEAQ in the germline V gene (reference sequence). The CDR3 loop reads CAGREGPGANVLTF. The CDR3 DNA reads TGTGCCGGCCGGGAGGGTCCAGGGGCCAACGTCCTGACTTTC.

V usage is TRBV28 and J usage is TRBJ2-7; perhaps TRBD1 as D (5 bases). The V end lost 3 bases, the J end lost 2 bases, and 8 bases lay between the germline ends. The germline CDR1 and CDR2 sequences are MDHEN and SYDVKM. This CDR3 is 13 amino acids long. The DNA of the CDR3 is TGTGCCAGCAGTTTCGACAGAACCTACGAGCAGTACTTC. Residues: CASSFDRTYEQYF.

The CDR3 is CASSLLRDRNTIYF. CDR3 in DNA: TGTGCCAGCAGCCTCCTGAGGGATCGAAACACCATATATTTT. The chain recombines TRBV28 with TRBJ1-3; no clear D gene. The length of the CDR3 is 14 residues. V shed 6 bases and J shed 5 bases, with 14 bases lying between them. Germline V gene data show CDR1 as MDHEN and CDR2 as SYDVKM.

CDR3 region: CASSLGLSSGSTDTQYF. Here the CDR3 DNA reads TGTGCCAGCAGCTTAGGCCTTAGTAGCGGCAGCACAGATACGCAGTATTTT. The V gene is TRBV13, the J gene TRBJ2-3; TRBD2 is a possible D gene (6 bases). Trimming took 0 bases from V and 0 from J, leaving 13 bases between them. The germline gives CDR1 PRHDT, CDR2 FYEKMQ (reference sequence). The CDR3 runs 17 residues.

This chain links TRBV24-1 with TRBJ2-2, with D perhaps TRBD2 (6 bases). The germline gives CDR1 KGHDR, CDR2 SFDVKD. This CDR3 contains 16 residues. V was shortened by 4 bases and J by 7 bases, with 18 bases between the two germline ends. For the CDR3, the DNA is TGTGCCACCAGTGAGGGGGGATCAGGTCGTGACGGGGAGCTGTTTTTT. Translation: CATSEGGSGRDGELFF.

This chain connects TRBV28 to TRBJ2-4; 9 bases agree with TRBD2. The J segment lost 0 bases and the V segment lost 5 bases, leaving 11 bases of the junction unmatched. The CDR3 consists of 18 residues. The germline gives CDR1 MDHEN, CDR2 SYDVKM. The CDR3 nucleotides read TGTGCCAGCAGTATACCCAGACTAGCGGCCCTAGCCAAAAACATTCAGTACTTC. Its translation is CASSIPRLAALAKNIQYF.

The chain links TRBV5-1 to TRBJ1-2; unclear D gene. This CDR3 has 12 amino acids. The V and J ends lost 4 bases and 7 bases respectively, with 11 bases between them. The germline CDR1 and CDR2 sequences are SGHRS and YFSETQ. The CDR3 bases are TGCGCCAGCAGCACCCAAACTGGTGGCTACACCTTC. Encoded protein: CASSTQTGGYTF.

The chain couples TRBV6-6 to TRBJ1-4; D is undetermined. Germline lookup yields CDR1 MNHNY and CDR2 SVGAGI (reference sequence). Trimming shortened V by 6 bases and J by 11 bases, and 22 bases separated the two germline ends. This CDR3 region has 15 residues. DNA for the CDR3: TGTGCCAGCAGGCGTGGAGGGAATCGGGTTGAGAAACTGTTTTTT. This gives the protein CASRRGGNRVEKLFF.

To note about this clone: At the DNA level, this CDR3 is encoded by other sequences in the same sample as well. V usage is TRBV28 and J usage is TRBJ2-7; 10 bases are shared with TRBD1. In germline, CDR1 is MDHEN, CDR2 SYDVKM. The V gene end was trimmed by 5 bases and the J gene end by 2 bases; junction bases not matched to a gene: 6. The CDR3 totals 15 residues. CDR3 nucleotides: TGTGCCAGCAGTCTCCCGGGGACAGGGGCCTACGAGCAGTACTTC. Amino acids: CASSLPGTGAYEQYF. Full variable domain (rest looked up from reference TRBV28 and TRBJ2-7): DVKVTQSSRYLVKRTGEKVFLECVQDMDHENMFWYRQDPGLGLRLIYFSYDVKMKEKGDIPEGYSVSREKKERFSLILESASTNQTSMYLCASSLPGTGAYEQYFGPGTRLTVT.

The chain has TRBV27 and TRBJ1-5, with a weak D call TRBD1 (5 bases). CDR1 is MNHEY, CDR2 SMNVEV, per germline (reference sequence). The CDR3 loop spans 15 amino acids. Between the trimmed V and J ends, which lost 8 bases and 0 bases, there was a span of 14 bases. The CDR3 here is CASVDRAYSNQPQHF. The CDR3 nucleotides read TGTGCCAGCGTCGACAGAGCCTATAGCAATCAGCCCCAGCATTTT.

V is TRBV2 and J is TRBJ1-4, with no clear D. Trimming removed 4 bases from V and 4 bases from J, with 10 bases in between. Germline loops: CDR1 SNHLY, CDR2 FYNNEI. This CDR3 region has 14 residues. CDR3 region: CASSGRRGNEKLFF. In DNA form, the CDR3 reads TGTGCCAGCAGTGGCAGACGGGGTAATGAAAAACTGTTTTTT.

The rearrangement uses TRBV29-1 and TRBJ2-2; D is ambiguous. The germline gives CDR1 SQVTM, CDR2 ANQGSEA. The CDR3 contains 11 residues. V gave up 7 bases and J gave up 8 bases, with 11 bases separating them. The DNA for the CDR3 is TGCAGCGCATGGAGCATGGGGGAGCTGTTTTTT. This codes for CSAWSMGELFF.